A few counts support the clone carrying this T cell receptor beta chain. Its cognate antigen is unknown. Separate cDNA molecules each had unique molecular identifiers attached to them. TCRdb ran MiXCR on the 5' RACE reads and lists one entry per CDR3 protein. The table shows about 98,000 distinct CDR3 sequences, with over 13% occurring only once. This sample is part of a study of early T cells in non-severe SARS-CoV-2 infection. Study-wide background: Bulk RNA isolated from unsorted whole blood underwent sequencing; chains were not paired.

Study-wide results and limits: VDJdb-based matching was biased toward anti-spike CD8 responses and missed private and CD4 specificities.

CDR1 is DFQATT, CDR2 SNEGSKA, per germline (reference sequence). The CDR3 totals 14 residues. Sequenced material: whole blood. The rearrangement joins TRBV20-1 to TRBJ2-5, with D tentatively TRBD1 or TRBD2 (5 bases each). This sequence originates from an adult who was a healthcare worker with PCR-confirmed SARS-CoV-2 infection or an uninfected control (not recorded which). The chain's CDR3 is CTGTGGYGEETQYF. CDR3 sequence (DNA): TGCACTGGCACTGGGGGATATGGAGAAGAGACCCAGTACTTC.